This T cell receptor beta chain was observed in a study of CD8 T cells in ankylosing spondylitis. The V gene's germline CDR1 is DFQATT and CDR2 SNEGSKA (reference sequence). The CDR3 consists of 13 residues. V shed 2 bases and J 5 bases; nucleotides not matched to a gene: 3. In making TCR beta libraries, quantitative 5'-RACE with molecular barcodes was used. TCRdb called the 5' RACE reads again in MiXCR, with one record for every CDR3 protein. Of 100,000 to 150,000 distinct CDR3 sequences in the sample, approximately 17% were seen once. The study, taken as a whole, reports: For ankylosing spondylitis blood, a TCR beta motif of seven to nine highly homologous variants appeared characteristic.

On this clonotype: The antigen remains unidentified.

The sequenced sample consisted of blood, either unsorted or a sorted T cell fraction (not recorded which). The rearrangement links TRBV20-1 to TRBJ2-1; 7 bases fit TRBD1. The sequence was obtained from a male donor with ankylosing spondylitis. The CDR3 sequence is CSARPDRDNEQFF. The CDR3 DNA reads TGCAGTGCTAGACCCGACAGGGACAATGAGCAGTTCTTC.